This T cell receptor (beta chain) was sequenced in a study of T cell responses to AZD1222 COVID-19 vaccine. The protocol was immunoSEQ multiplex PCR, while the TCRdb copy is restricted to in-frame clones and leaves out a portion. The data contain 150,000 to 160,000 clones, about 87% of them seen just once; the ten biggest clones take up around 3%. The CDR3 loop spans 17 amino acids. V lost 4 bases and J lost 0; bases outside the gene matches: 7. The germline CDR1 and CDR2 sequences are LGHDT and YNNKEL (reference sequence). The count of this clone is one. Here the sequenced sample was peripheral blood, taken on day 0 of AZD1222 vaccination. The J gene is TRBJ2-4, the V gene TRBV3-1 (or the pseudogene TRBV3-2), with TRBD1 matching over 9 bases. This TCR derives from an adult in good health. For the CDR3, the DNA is TGTGCCAGCAGCCGACCGGGACAGGGCCTAGCCAAAAACATTCAGTACTTC. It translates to CASSRPGQGLAKNIQYF.